The rows below give T cell receptor beta chains drawn from one sample of a study of CD8 T cells in ankylosing spondylitis. A single record per CDR3 protein comes from TCRdb applying MiXCR to the 5' RACE reads. The profile shows about 300,000 distinct CDR3 sequences, about 9.9% of them singletons. Sequenced input: blood, either unsorted or a sorted T cell fraction (not recorded which). The receptors were sampled from a female donor with ankylosing spondylitis or in good health (not recorded which). Both conserved end residues are part of each CDR3. The D gene is left open where the match is weak. Only some rows state a clone size, as once, few, many or a class for expanded clones.

v_call: TRBV12-3/TRBV12-4; clone_size: many; d_call: .; j_call: TRBJ1-1; cdr3_length: 15; cdr3_aa: CASSLVGTSGTEAFF; cdr3_nt: TGTGCCAGCAGTTTAGTTGGGACGTCCGGCACTGAAGCTTTCTTT
v_call: TRBV20-1; clone_size: .; d_call: .; j_call: TRBJ2-7; cdr3_length: 15; cdr3_aa: CSAQPGLQNWYEQYF; cdr3_nt: TGCAGTGCTCAGCCGGGACTCCAAAACTGGTACGAGCAGTACTTC
v_call: TRBV7-6; clone_size: .; d_call: .; j_call: TRBJ2-3; cdr3_length: 15; cdr3_aa: CASSLTPTGADTQYF; cdr3_nt: TGTGCCAGCAGCCTAACACCGACAGGCGCCGATACGCAGTATTTT
v_call: TRBV20-1; clone_size: many; d_call: TRBD2; j_call: TRBJ2-2; cdr3_length: 19; cdr3_aa: CSARVRRLAGGGVTGELFF; cdr3_nt: TGCAGTGCTAGAGTTAGGCGCCTAGCGGGAGGAGGGGTCACCGGGGAGCTGTTTTTT
v_call: TRBV20-1; clone_size: .; d_call: .; j_call: TRBJ1-5; cdr3_length: 16; cdr3_aa: CSARAPGTQNRQPQHF; cdr3_nt: TGCAGTGCTAGGGCCCCCGGGACACAGAACCGTCAGCCCCAGCATTTT
v_call: TRBV7-3; clone_size: few; d_call: .; j_call: TRBJ1-2; cdr3_length: 16; cdr3_aa: CASSPQGSQGPYGYTF; cdr3_nt: TGTGCCAGCAGCCCCCAAGGGAGTCAGGGGCCCTATGGCTACACCTTC
v_call: TRBV28; clone_size: many; d_call: TRBD1; j_call: TRBJ1-1; cdr3_length: 16; cdr3_aa: CASQPDTGDMNTEAFF; cdr3_nt: TGTGCCAGCCAGCCGGATACAGGGGACATGAACACTGAAGCTTTCTTT
v_call: TRBV27; clone_size: few; d_call: .; j_call: TRBJ1-1; cdr3_length: 15; cdr3_aa: CASSSKGQENTEAFF; cdr3_nt: TGTGCCAGCAGTTCTAAAGGGCAGGAGAACACTGAAGCTTTCTTT
v_call: TRBV20-1; clone_size: many; d_call: TRBD2; j_call: TRBJ2-2; cdr3_length: 15; cdr3_aa: CSARISGAPTGELFF; cdr3_nt: TGCAGTGCTAGGATTAGCGGGGCCCCCACCGGGGAGCTGTTTTTT
v_call: TRBV6-4; clone_size: .; d_call: .; j_call: TRBJ1-1; cdr3_length: 12; cdr3_aa: CARFTVNTEAFF; cdr3_nt: TGTGCCAGATTTACGGTGAACACTGAAGCTTTCTTT
v_call: TRBV9; clone_size: many; d_call: .; j_call: TRBJ2-5; cdr3_length: 16; cdr3_aa: CASSVGRQGGLETQYF; cdr3_nt: TGTGCCAGCAGCGTAGGTCGGCAAGGAGGGCTGGAGACCCAGTACTTC
v_call: TRBV12-3/TRBV12-4; clone_size: .; d_call: .; j_call: TRBJ1-2; cdr3_length: 16; cdr3_aa: CSSSPFSGPTNYGYTF; cdr3_nt: TGTTCCAGCAGTCCCTTTTCGGGGCCGACTAACTATGGCTACACCTTC
v_call: TRBV28; clone_size: many; d_call: .; j_call: TRBJ2-7; cdr3_length: 14; cdr3_aa: CASSFPGTYYEQYF; cdr3_nt: TGTGCCAGCAGTTTCCCCGGCACCTACTACGAGCAGTACTTC
v_call: TRBV5-1; clone_size: few; d_call: .; j_call: TRBJ2-1; cdr3_length: 14; cdr3_aa: CASSLESLGWEQFF; cdr3_nt: TGCGCCAGCAGCTTGGAGTCCCTAGGGTGGGAGCAGTTCTTC
v_call: TRBV20-1; clone_size: many; d_call: TRBD2; j_call: TRBJ2-1; cdr3_length: 16; cdr3_aa: CSARDRGSGTYNEQFF; cdr3_nt: TGCAGTGCTAGAGATCGTGGTAGCGGGACCTACAATGAGCAGTTCTTC
v_call: TRBV6-5; clone_size: many; d_call: TRBD1; j_call: TRBJ1-1; cdr3_length: 16; cdr3_aa: CASSYGWDRREEGAFF; cdr3_nt: TGTGCCAGCAGTTACGGGTGGGACAGGCGAGAAGAGGGAGCTTTCTTT
v_call: TRBV5-1; clone_size: .; d_call: .; j_call: TRBJ2-2; cdr3_length: 16; cdr3_aa: CASSLAPQGPTGELFF; cdr3_nt: TGCGCCAGCAGCTTGGCTCCTCAGGGGCCCACCGGGGAGCTGTTTTTT
v_call: TRBV6-1; clone_size: many; d_call: TRBD1; j_call: TRBJ2-4; cdr3_length: 13; cdr3_aa: CASRGTGWNIQYF; cdr3_nt: TGTGCCAGCAGGGGGACAGGGTGGAACATTCAGTACTTC
v_call: TRBV20-1; clone_size: many; d_call: .; j_call: TRBJ2-7; cdr3_length: 10; cdr3_aa: CSANHGEQYF; cdr3_nt: TGCAGTGCTAACCACGGGGAGCAGTACTTC
v_call: TRBV28; clone_size: .; d_call: TRBD1; j_call: TRBJ1-2; cdr3_length: 12; cdr3_aa: CASFTGGGGYTF; cdr3_nt: TGTGCCAGTTTTACAGGGGGAGGAGGCTACACCTTC
v_call: TRBV10-3; clone_size: .; d_call: .; j_call: TRBJ2-3; cdr3_length: 14; cdr3_aa: CAIRQTTSTDTQYF; cdr3_nt: TGTGCCATCAGGCAGACTACTAGCACAGATACGCAGTATTTT
v_call: TRBV10-2; clone_size: few; d_call: .; j_call: TRBJ2-2; cdr3_length: 15; cdr3_aa: CASSEYGSFTGELFF; cdr3_nt: TGCGCCAGCAGTGAGTATGGCAGCTTCACCGGGGAGCTGTTTTTT
v_call: TRBV28; clone_size: .; d_call: TRBD2; j_call: TRBJ2-1; cdr3_length: 14; cdr3_aa: CASSGGRVHNEQFF; cdr3_nt: TGTGCCAGCTCCGGCGGGAGGGTACACAATGAGCAGTTCTTC
v_call: TRBV12-3/TRBV12-4; clone_size: many; d_call: .; j_call: TRBJ1-5; cdr3_length: 14; cdr3_aa: CASSQQDSNQPQHF; cdr3_nt: TGTGCCAGCAGCCAACAGGATAGCAATCAGCCCCAGCATTTT
v_call: TRBV12-3/TRBV12-4; clone_size: many; d_call: TRBD1; j_call: TRBJ1-5; cdr3_length: 15; cdr3_aa: CASSPTPDRSGPQHF; cdr3_nt: TGTGCCAGCAGCCCGACCCCGGACAGGTCTGGGCCCCAGCATTTT
v_call: TRBV5-1; clone_size: many; d_call: .; j_call: TRBJ2-7; cdr3_length: 12; cdr3_aa: CASSLGYYEQYF; cdr3_nt: TGCGCCAGCAGCTTGGGCTACTACGAGCAGTACTTC
v_call: TRBV20-1; clone_size: many; d_call: TRBD2; j_call: TRBJ2-1; cdr3_length: 15; cdr3_aa: CSARDRGGRYNEQFF; cdr3_nt: TGCAGTGCTAGAGATAGGGGCGGGAGGTACAATGAGCAGTTCTTC
v_call: TRBV20-1; clone_size: many; d_call: .; j_call: TRBJ1-1; cdr3_length: 14; cdr3_aa: CSATLGDGNTEAFF; cdr3_nt: TGCAGTGCCACTTTAGGGGACGGGAACACTGAAGCTTTCTTT
v_call: TRBV28; clone_size: many; d_call: .; j_call: TRBJ1-6; cdr3_length: 16; cdr3_aa: CASSPTGSSYNSPLHF; cdr3_nt: TGTGCCAGCAGCCCAACAGGGAGCTCCTATAATTCACCCCTCCACTTT
v_call: TRBV9; clone_size: many; d_call: TRBD1; j_call: TRBJ2-3; cdr3_length: 14; cdr3_aa: CASSTDRVPDTQYF; cdr3_nt: TGTGCCAGCAGCACGGACAGGGTCCCAGATACGCAGTATTTT
v_call: TRBV20-1; clone_size: many; d_call: .; j_call: TRBJ1-5; cdr3_length: 16; cdr3_aa: CSARDGGGVIHQPQHF; cdr3_nt: TGCAGTGCTAGAGATGGGGGGGGCGTGATACATCAGCCCCAGCATTTT
v_call: TRBV20-1; clone_size: many; d_call: .; j_call: TRBJ1-4; cdr3_length: 14; cdr3_aa: CSASPGTPREKLFF; cdr3_nt: TGCAGTGCTAGCCCCGGGACCCCCCGGGAAAAACTGTTTTTT
v_call: TRBV5-6; clone_size: few; d_call: TRBD1; j_call: TRBJ2-2; cdr3_length: 16; cdr3_aa: CASTDMTGETSGELFF; cdr3_nt: TGTGCCAGCACCGACATGACAGGGGAGACGTCCGGGGAGCTGTTTTTT
v_call: TRBV20-1; clone_size: many; d_call: .; j_call: TRBJ2-7; cdr3_length: 13; cdr3_aa: CSAPGTPNYEQYF; cdr3_nt: TGCAGCGCACCCGGGACTCCAAACTACGAGCAGTACTTC
v_call: TRBV10-3; clone_size: many; d_call: .; j_call: TRBJ2-2; cdr3_length: 14; cdr3_aa: CAISESEGGRVLFF; cdr3_nt: TGTGCCATCAGTGAGTCGGAGGGAGGTCGTGTGCTGTTTTTT
v_call: TRBV20-1; clone_size: many; d_call: .; j_call: TRBJ2-1; cdr3_length: 16; cdr3_aa: CSAFGGVASTYNEQFF; cdr3_nt: TGCAGTGCTTTCGGCGGGGTCGCTTCCACCTACAATGAGCAGTTCTTC
v_call: TRBV7-2; clone_size: .; d_call: .; j_call: TRBJ2-7; cdr3_length: 14; cdr3_aa: CASSSDSNSYEQYF; cdr3_nt: TGTGCCAGCAGCTCGGACAGTAACTCCTACGAGCAGTACTTC
v_call: TRBV9; clone_size: many; d_call: .; j_call: TRBJ2-2; cdr3_length: 17; cdr3_aa: CASSVYSLGTPTGELFF; cdr3_nt: TGTGCCAGCAGCGTATATTCCCTAGGAACTCCCACCGGGGAGCTGTTTTTT
v_call: TRBV7-9; clone_size: many; d_call: TRBD1; j_call: TRBJ1-4; cdr3_length: 15; cdr3_aa: CASSLEHRGGEKLFF; cdr3_nt: TGTGCCAGCAGCTTAGAACACAGGGGGGGTGAAAAACTGTTTTTT
v_call: TRBV10-3; clone_size: many; d_call: .; j_call: TRBJ2-1; cdr3_length: 13; cdr3_aa: CAISDVQGNEQFF; cdr3_nt: TGTGCCATCAGTGATGTACAGGGCAATGAGCAGTTCTTC
v_call: TRBV5-1; clone_size: many; d_call: .; j_call: TRBJ2-2; cdr3_length: 13; cdr3_aa: CASSFNLNGELFF; cdr3_nt: TGCGCCAGCAGCTTCAATCTGAACGGGGAGCTGTTTTTT
v_call: TRBV7-6; clone_size: many; d_call: .; j_call: TRBJ1-2; cdr3_length: 16; cdr3_aa: CASSPTRTQANYGYTF; cdr3_nt: TGTGCCAGCAGCCCCACTCGGACACAAGCTAACTATGGCTACACCTTC
v_call: TRBV10-3; clone_size: many; d_call: TRBD1; j_call: TRBJ2-3; cdr3_length: 15; cdr3_aa: CATQPGTGTTDTQYF; cdr3_nt: TGTGCCACCCAGCCCGGGACAGGAACCACAGATACGCAGTATTTT
v_call: TRBV7-9; clone_size: few; d_call: .; j_call: TRBJ2-3; cdr3_length: 17; cdr3_aa: CASSIPRAQLSTDTQYF; cdr3_nt: TGTGCCAGCAGCATCCCTCGGGCCCAACTTAGCACAGATACGCAGTATTTT
v_call: TRBV10-3; clone_size: few; d_call: TRBD2; j_call: TRBJ2-5; cdr3_length: 15; cdr3_aa: CAISESGTSRETQYF; cdr3_nt: TGTGCCATCAGTGAGTCCGGGACTAGCCGTGAGACCCAGTACTTC
v_call: TRBV9; clone_size: many; d_call: .; j_call: TRBJ2-5; cdr3_length: 16; cdr3_aa: CASSVATELNQETQYF; cdr3_nt: TGTGCCAGCAGCGTAGCTACAGAGCTAAACCAAGAGACCCAGTACTTC
v_call: TRBV2; clone_size: many; d_call: TRBD1; j_call: TRBJ2-7; cdr3_length: 14; cdr3_aa: CASSAQGGIYEQYF; cdr3_nt: TGTGCCAGCAGTGCACAGGGGGGAATCTACGAGCAGTACTTC
v_call: TRBV7-2; clone_size: many; d_call: .; j_call: TRBJ2-2; cdr3_length: 16; cdr3_aa: CASSFYSPGNAGELFF; cdr3_nt: TGTGCCAGCAGCTTCTATTCTCCCGGGAACGCCGGGGAGCTGTTTTTT
v_call: TRBV12-3/TRBV12-4; clone_size: many; d_call: .; j_call: TRBJ2-5; cdr3_length: 15; cdr3_aa: CASSPSPAGSETQYF; cdr3_nt: TGTGCCAGCAGTCCCTCCCCGGCGGGAAGTGAGACCCAGTACTTC
v_call: TRBV20-1; clone_size: many; d_call: TRBD2; j_call: TRBJ2-2; cdr3_length: 17; cdr3_aa: CSVPTSGGFTNTGELFF; cdr3_nt: TGCAGTGTCCCGACTAGCGGGGGGTTTACGAACACCGGGGAGCTGTTTTTT
v_call: TRBV28; clone_size: .; d_call: TRBD1; j_call: TRBJ1-6; cdr3_length: 15; cdr3_aa: CASAIPGTGGSPLHF; cdr3_nt: TGTGCCAGCGCCATACCCGGGACAGGGGGTTCACCCCTCCACTTT
v_call: TRBV5-1; clone_size: few; d_call: .; j_call: TRBJ2-3; cdr3_length: 14; cdr3_aa: CASSLAHGEDTQYF; cdr3_nt: TGCGCCAGCAGCTTGGCCCATGGGGAAGATACGCAGTATTTT
v_call: TRBV5-1; clone_size: few; d_call: .; j_call: TRBJ2-5; cdr3_length: 15; cdr3_aa: CASSLVRGLQETQYF; cdr3_nt: TGCGCCAGCAGCCTGGTTCGGGGCCTCCAAGAGACCCAGTACTTC
v_call: TRBV25-1; clone_size: many; d_call: .; j_call: TRBJ1-1; cdr3_length: 14; cdr3_aa: CASSGGTGHTEAFF; cdr3_nt: TGTGCCAGCAGTGGGGGGACCGGTCACACTGAAGCTTTCTTT
v_call: TRBV19; clone_size: few; d_call: .; j_call: TRBJ2-7; cdr3_length: 12; cdr3_aa: CASSIVGDEQYF; cdr3_nt: TGTGCCAGTAGTATAGTCGGTGACGAGCAGTACTTC
v_call: TRBV20-1; clone_size: many; d_call: TRBD1; j_call: TRBJ2-7; cdr3_length: 14; cdr3_aa: CSATTGVRLSEQYF; cdr3_nt: TGCAGTGCTACGACAGGGGTCCGATTGTCCGAGCAGTACTTC
v_call: TRBV12-3/TRBV12-4; clone_size: many; d_call: .; j_call: TRBJ2-2; cdr3_length: 14; cdr3_aa: CASSFWGPTGELFF; cdr3_nt: TGTGCCAGCAGTTTCTGGGGTCCCACCGGGGAGCTGTTTTTT